This TCR beta chain is drawn from a study of preoperative IRX-2 immunotherapy in early breast cancer. The protocol was immunoSEQ multiplex PCR, while the TCRdb copy is restricted to in-frame clones and leaves out a portion. The table shows 20,000 to 25,000 clones, with about 90% occurring only once. Treatment here: preoperative locoregional IRX-2 cytokine immunotherapy. Samples came from a phase Ib trial of preoperative locoregional IRX-2 cytokine immunotherapy. There are 13 residues in the CDR3. Trimming took 5 bases from V and 4 from J, leaving 9 bases between them. The germline gives CDR1 SGHVS, CDR2 FNYEAQ.

Sequencing used tumor tissue, obtained after IRX-2 immunotherapy. V usage is TRBV7-6 and J usage is TRBJ2-1; tentative D call: TRBD2 (6 bases). This TCR was recovered from a human donor with breast cancer. CDR3: CASSTGSYNEQFF. For the CDR3, the DNA is TGTGCCAGCAGCACCGGGAGTTACAATGAGCAGTTCTTC.